Listed here are 24 T cell receptor beta chains from one sample, sequenced in a study of graft-versus-host responses after intestinal transplantation. Measured with immunoSEQ multiplex PCR; TCRdb has only the in-frame clones, and not every one. The table lists about 19,000 clones, 80% to 95% of them singletons. The source was PBMCs, collected around 350 days after transplant. These receptor sequences come from a human patient who received an intestinal transplant, so some T cells may come from the graft donor.

The CDR3 protein is CASSASSNRGREQYF. The CDR3 DNA follows: TGTGCCAGCAGCGCCTCTTCCAACAGGGGGCGCGAGCAGTACTTC. V gene TRBV9 combines with J gene TRBJ2-7; 9 bases are shared with TRBD1. Germline-derived CDR1 and CDR2 are SGDLS and YYNGEE. With V trimmed by 3 bases and J by 6 bases, 10 bases remained unmatched. This CDR3 is 15 amino acids long.

There are a few counts of this clone. This chain uses TRBV6-4 with TRBJ2-3; 9 bases line up with TRBD2. This CDR3 is 14 amino acids long. Germline CDR1 MRHNA, CDR2 SNTAGT. The ends lost 2 bases at V and 3 bases at J; junction bases unmatched: 0. The CDR3 loop reads CASSDTSGTDTQYF. The CDR3 bases are TGTGCCAGCAGTGACACTAGCGGGACAGATACGCAGTATTTT.

The chain is built from TRBV28 and TRBJ1-2; TRBD1 agrees at 10 bases. Unmatched junction bases numbered 5, after V lost 4 bases and J lost 9 bases. CDR3 length equals 13 residues. Germline loops: CDR1 MDHEN, CDR2 SYDVKM. The CDR3 region is CASSWDRGFRYTF. The CDR3 DNA reads TGTGCCAGCAGTTGGGACAGGGGATTTCGCTACACCTTC.

Only one count was recorded for this clone. The chain joins TRBV7-3 to TRBJ2-3; D unresolved. V lost 5 bases and J lost 6, with 12 bases in between. Germline V lookup: CDR1 SGHTA, CDR2 FQGTGA. The CDR3 runs 13 residues. CDR3 region: CASSPFGTDTQYF. DNA of the CDR3: TGTGCCAGCAGCCCGTTCGGAACGGATACGCAGTATTTT.

The V call is TRBV7-2, the J call TRBJ2-3; D is perhaps TRBD1 or TRBD2 (5 bases each). Germline V gene sequence: CDR1 SGHTA, CDR2 FQGNSA. There are 14 residues in the CDR3. The V end lost 0 bases, the J end lost 1 base, and 5 bases lay between the germline ends. The CDR3 loop is CASSLAGGTDTQYF. Here the CDR3 DNA reads TGTGCCAGCAGCTTAGCGGGGGGCACAGATACGCAGTATTTT.

As regards this clone: A junction end diverges from the germline sequence, so it may reflect a read error. The chain is built from TRBV7-7 and TRBJ2-5; D may be TRBD1 (6 bases). Germline values: CDR1 SSHAT, CDR2 FNYEAQ (reference sequence). This CDR3 spans 16 amino acids. The CDR3 sequence is CASSRTVLRFQETQYF. The CDR3 DNA follows: TGTGCTAGCAGCCGGACAGTTCTCCGGTTCCAAGAGACCCAGTACTTC.

The chain is built from TRBV27 and TRBJ2-7, with 9 bases matching TRBD2. V shed 6 bases, J shed 6 bases, and the junction held 15 bases outside the gene matches. The CDR3 extends over 16 amino acids. CDR1 is MNHEY and CDR2 is SMNVEV in the germline V gene (reference sequence). CDR3 coding DNA: TGTGCCAGCAGATCCGGTGGGGCGGGAGGGCCCTTCGAGCAGTACTTC. This codes for CASRSGGAGGPFEQYF.

V gene TRBV21-1 combines with J gene TRBJ1-1. TRBV21-1 is annotated as a pseudogene. The CDR3 is 13 amino acids. CDR3 protein: CASSIPSDAEAFF. The CDR3 coding sequence is TGTGCCAGCAGCATACCTTCGGATGCTGAAGCTTTCTTT.

V is TRBV5-1 and J is TRBJ1-4; D is possibly TRBD1 (6 bases). V was trimmed by 4 bases and J by 6 bases, leaving 10 bases between them. This CDR3 comprises 13 residues. The germline CDR1 and CDR2 sequences are SGHRS and YFSETQ. The CDR3, as DNA: TGCGCCAGCAGCATATCAGGGGATGAAAAACTGTTTTTT. Protein: CASSISGDEKLFF.

J is TRBJ1-2 and V is TRBV2; 7 nucleotides agree with TRBD1. The CDR3 runs 14 residues. Germline V gene data show CDR1 as SNHLY and CDR2 as FYNNEI. J was trimmed by 4 bases and V by 2 bases; bases with no gene match: 4. The CDR3: CASSENRGGYGYTF. CDR3 in DNA: TGTGCCAGCAGTGAAAACAGGGGTGGCTATGGCTACACCTTC.

This rearrangement joins TRBV11-2 to TRBJ2-7; D is ambiguous. The length of the CDR3 is 13 residues. Germline V lookup: CDR1 SGHAT, CDR2 FQNNGV. Trimming removed 0 bases from V and 2 bases from J, with 5 bases in between. CDR3: CASSLETPYEQYF. Written as DNA, the CDR3 is TGTGCCAGCAGCTTAGAAACTCCCTACGAGCAGTACTTC.

V gene TRBV30 combines with J gene TRBJ2-7; 8 nucleotides agree with TRBD1. V was clipped by 0 bases and J by 0 bases; unmatched bases: 13. Germline loops: CDR1 GTSNPN, CDR2 SVGIG (reference sequence). CDR3 size: 18 residues. The chain's CDR3 is CAWSVRDRLHSTSYEQYF. CDR3 nucleotide sequence: TGTGCCTGGAGTGTAAGGGACAGGCTCCATTCTACCTCCTACGAGCAGTACTTC.

This clone was seen once. The chain is built from TRBV6-6 and TRBJ2-1; D gene uncertain. From germline, CDR1 is MNHNY and CDR2 SVGAGI (reference sequence). The CDR3 is 12 amino acids. V lost 4 bases to trimming and J lost 6 bases, with 7 bases between them. The CDR3 sequence is CASSLGSNEQFF. The CDR3 nucleotides read TGTGCCAGCAGTTTGGGCAGCAATGAGCAGTTCTTC.

This clone was detected a few times. The chain joins TRBV7-2 to TRBJ2-7, with D tentatively TRBD1 (6 bases). Per the germline V gene, CDR1 is SGHTA and CDR2 is FQGNSA. Deletions cut 1 base from V and 2 bases from J, with 9 bases between. The CDR3 contains 14 residues. CDR3 DNA sequence: TGTGCCAGCAGCTTAGTGTGGGGGCCCTACGAGCAGTACTTC. Amino acid sequence: CASSLVWGPYEQYF.

The chain recombines TRBV11-1 with TRBJ2-5; TRBD1 might be the D (6 bases). This CDR3 has 14 residues. V gave up 5 bases and J gave up 11 bases, with 21 bases separating them. CDR1 is SGHAT, CDR2 FQDESV, per germline (reference sequence). The CDR3: CASSPQGLLDGQYF. DNA for the CDR3: TGTGCCAGCAGCCCTCAGGGGCTGCTTGACGGGCAGTACTTC.

The chain combines TRBV4-2 with TRBJ2-1, with 8 bases aligning to TRBD2. This CDR3 spans 17 amino acids. The J segment lost 8 bases and the V segment lost 0 bases, leaving 12 bases of the junction unmatched. In germline, CDR1 is LGHNA, CDR2 YNFKEQ. CDR3 region: CASSQDRGLEGRHEQFF. The CDR3 nucleotides are TGTGCCAGCAGCCAAGATAGGGGACTAGAGGGACGACATGAGCAGTTCTTC.

The rearrangement joins TRBV19 to TRBJ1-5; 7 bases align to TRBD1. The germline CDR1 and CDR2 sequences are LNHDA and SQIVND (reference sequence). The length of the CDR3 is 16 residues. Trimming at V came to 6 bases and at J to 7 bases, leaving 15 bases not matched to a gene. CDR3 amino acids: CASSSPFEGARQPQHF. The DNA of the CDR3 is TGTGCCAGTAGCAGCCCTTTCGAGGGGGCTCGGCAGCCCCAGCATTTT. Filled out from reference TRBV19 and TRBJ1-5, the complete variable domain reads DGGITQSPKYLFRKEGQNVTLSCEQNLNHDAMYWYRQDPGQGLRLIYYSQIVNDFQKGDIAEGYSVSREKKESFPLTVTSAQKNPTAFYLCASSSPFEGARQPQHFGDGTRLSIL.

The chain links TRBV7-3 to TRBJ1-1; 7 bases map to TRBD1. Trimming cost V 3 bases and J 5 bases; bases outside gene matches: 9. The CDR3 is 15 amino acids. Germline V lookup: CDR1 SGHTA, CDR2 FQGTGA. CDR3 in amino acids: CASSLTRGRRTEAFF. The CDR3 coding sequence is TGTGCCAGCAGCTTGACGAGGGGGCGGAGGACTGAAGCTTTCTTT.

V usage is TRBV28 and J usage is TRBJ2-5, with a possible D match to TRBD1 (5 bases). Germline V gene data show CDR1 as MDHEN and CDR2 as SYDVKM. The CDR3 is made up of 16 amino acids. Trimming left V 1 base short and J 6 bases short, with 18 bases between. CDR3 nucleotides: TGTGCCAGCAGTTTATTAACCCCTCACTCAGGGAAGACCCAGTACTTC. Protein: CASSLLTPHSGKTQYF.

The chain is built from TRBV6-5 and TRBJ2-3, with 8 bases lining up with TRBD2. The CDR3 consists of 15 residues. CDR1 is MNHEY, CDR2 SVGAGI, per germline. J lost 5 bases, V lost 4 bases, and 8 bases had no gene match. CDR3 nucleotides: TGTGCCAGCAGTTTCTCGGCGGGGGGCCGAGATACGCAGTATTTT. This codes for CASSFSAGGRDTQYF.

The V and J genes are TRBV2 and TRBJ2-3; TRBD2 might be the D (6 bases). The CDR3 runs to 16 residues. Trimming shortened V by 8 bases and J by 3 bases, and 21 bases separated the two germline ends. Per germline, CDR1 SNHLY and CDR2 FYNNEI. Here the CDR3 DNA reads TGTGCCAGCTGCCGTCCCGAGACTAGTGAGACAGATACGCAGTATTTT. Its translation is CASCRPETSETDTQYF.

The table lists this clone with a count of one. V and J are TRBV6-5 and TRBJ2-3; weak D call: TRBD1 (6 bases). Germline-derived CDR1 and CDR2 are MNHEY and SVGAGI. The V end lost 5 bases, the J end lost 11 bases, and 8 bases lay between the germline ends. The CDR3 is made up of 10 amino acids. The CDR3 reads CASSEGVQYF. In nucleotides, the CDR3 is TGTGCCAGCAGTGAGGGGGTGCAGTATTTT.

The rearrangement joins TRBV20-1 to TRBJ2-1; no clear D. V was shortened by 6 bases and J by 6 bases, with 6 bases between the two germline ends. This CDR3 spans 10 amino acids. Germline CDR1 is DFQATT and CDR2 is SNEGSKA (reference sequence). In DNA form, the CDR3 reads TGCAGTGCGAGCCGCAATGAGCAGTTCTTC. Translation gives CSASRNEQFF.

The genes are TRBV2 and TRBJ1-1; 9 positions agree with TRBD1. CDR3 length: 14 residues. Germline lookup yields CDR1 SNHLY and CDR2 FYNNEI. J gave up 9 bases and V 6 bases, and 11 bases lay outside the gene matches. Here the CDR3 reads CASRPGQGFGKAFF. CDR3 DNA sequence: TGTGCCAGCAGACCTGGACAGGGGTTTGGGAAAGCTTTCTTT.